This passage covers 13 T cell receptor beta chains from one sample sequenced in a study of tumor-infiltrating lymphocytes in primary liver carcinoma. Germline DNA was also extracted, and blood RNA derived from unsorted whole blood. TCR beta cDNA came from 400 to 500 ng total RNA, primed with a constant-region primer. Three nested multiplex PCR rounds, a slightly modified ARM-PCR, produced the libraries for TCR beta. It was with TRBV1-TRBV30 forward primers and a C-beta reverse primer that the first two PCR rounds were run, at roughly 10 cycles each. TCRdb redid the calling of the multiplex PCR reads with MiXCR, one entry per CDR3 protein. The sample shows about 310,000 distinct CDR3 sequences, 45% to 70% of them seen only once. Sequences were obtained from peripheral blood. The receptors originated from a woman between 25 and 40 years old with primary liver carcinoma and hepatitis B virus infection.

As for this clonotype: It may be a read error: a sequence one base away is much more abundant. The CDR3, as DNA: TGTGCCAGCAACCCAACCGGGGACCTATGGTACTTC. It is translated as CASNPTGDLWYF. The rearrangement joins TRBV6-5 to TRBJ2-7, with D possibly called TRBD1 or TRBD2 (5 bases each). The CDR3 has 12 amino acids. The germline V gene has CDR1 MNHEY and CDR2 SVGAGI. The V end lost 7 bases, the J end lost 12 bases, and 19 bases lay between the germline ends.

This clonotype occurred many times. The J gene is TRBJ2-7, the V gene TRBV6-6; 8 bases are a match to TRBD1. Trimming removed 6 bases from V and 0 bases from J; junction bases left unmatched: 10. The CDR3 length is 16 residues. Germline V gives CDR1 MNHNY, CDR2 SVGAGI (reference sequence). CDR3 loop: CASRADRGRGSYEQYF. CDR3 nucleotide sequence: TGTGCCAGCAGGGCCGACAGGGGAAGGGGCTCCTACGAGCAGTACTTC.

The J gene is TRBJ1-6, the V gene TRBV7-8; D may be TRBD1 (5 bases). This CDR3 spans 13 amino acids. With 7 bases removed from V and 8 bases from J, the gap between germline ends came to 12 bases. From germline, CDR1 is SGHVS and CDR2 FQNEAQ. CDR3 amino acids: CASNSGSYSPLHF. The CDR3 DNA reads as TGTGCCAGCAACTCAGGGAGTTATTCACCCCTCCACTTT.

As to this clonotype: It is likely a read error, because the conserved phenylalanine at the end of the CDR3 is missing. The chain links TRBV12-3 or TRBV12-4 to TRBJ2-1; D may be TRBD1 or TRBD2 (6 bases each). Trimming stripped 6 bases from V and 6 bases from J, with 18 bases between. This CDR3 region has 15 residues. The CDR3 nucleotides are TGTGCCAGCAGCCTAGGGGGGCAGGGTGGCAATGAGCAGTTCATC. Its translation: CASSLGGQGGNEQFI.

About this clonotype: In this CDR3 the conserved last residue, phenylalanine or tryptophan, is missing, so a read error is likely. This chain connects TRBV6-5 to TRBJ2-3; no clear D. Germline V CDR1 and CDR2: MNHEY, SVGAGI. With 2 bases removed from V and 5 bases from J, the gap between germline ends came to 5 bases. The CDR3 sequence is 12 residues long. This CDR3 is CASSYGRDTQYL. The DNA of the CDR3 is TGTGCCAGCAGTTACGGTCGAGATACGCAGTATCTT.

Notes on this clonotype: This could be a read error, since a much larger clone is one nucleotide away. The chain recombines TRBV4-3 with TRBJ2-5; 7 bases are shared with TRBD2. The germline V gene encodes CDR1 LGHNA and CDR2 YSLEER. The CDR3 runs 15 residues. The V segment lost 5 bases and the J segment 5 bases; nucleotides outside the gene matches: 11. The CDR3 DNA sequence: TGCGCCAGCAGCTGGGGACCAGCGGGAACCGAGACCCAGTACTTC. Translation: CASSWGPAGTETQYF.

This clonotype was observed once. V is TRBV24-1 and J is TRBJ2-1; a possible D gene is TRBD2 (6 bases). V lost 6 bases to trimming and J lost 4 bases, with 15 bases between them. In germline, CDR1 is KGHDR, CDR2 SFDVKD. The CDR3 covers 15 residues. The DNA for the CDR3 is TGTGCCACCAGTTTAGGGACTGGCGGGTACAATGAGCAGTTCTTC. Translating gives CATSLGTGGYNEQFF.

As to this clonotype: This clone may be a read error of a much larger clone one base away. This chain uses TRBV28 with TRBJ2-7; possible D gene TRBD2, 5 bases. Germline V CDR1 and CDR2: MDHEN, SYDVKM. This CDR3 region has 17 residues. The ends were cut back, 6 bases at V and 6 bases at J, with 27 bases in the middle. CDR3 region: CASSPRSLAMGLGEQYF. The CDR3 coding sequence is TGTGCCAGCAGCCCCCGCTCCCTAGCCATGGGCTTAGGCGAGCAGTACTTC. The full variable domain, with the rest looked up from reference TRBV28 and TRBJ2-7, is DVKVTQSSRYLVKRTGEKVFLECVQDMDHENMFWYRQDPGLGLRLIYFSYDVKMKEKGDIPEGYSVSREKKERFSLILESASTNQTSMYLCASSPRSLAMGLGEQYFGPGTRLTVT.

This chain links TRBV18 with TRBJ2-4, with 10 bases aligning to TRBD2. The V gene end was trimmed by 3 bases and the J gene end by 0 bases; junction bases not matched to a gene: 5. Germline V lookup: CDR1 KGHSH, CDR2 LQKENI. This CDR3 is built from 17 residues. The CDR3 reads CASSPTAGGIAKNIQYF. CDR3 coding DNA: TGTGCCAGCTCACCTACAGCGGGAGGGATAGCCAAAAACATTCAGTACTTC.

This clonotype was seen more than once but under ten times. The V and J genes are TRBV7-8 and TRBJ2-7, with 9 bases aligning to TRBD2. Trimming removed 1 base from V and 0 bases from J; junction bases left unmatched: 4. The CDR3 spans 16 residues. CDR1 and CDR2 from the germline V gene are SGHVS and FQNEAQ. The chain's CDR3 is CASSLVASGISYEQYF. CDR3 DNA: TGTGCCAGCAGCTTAGTGGCTAGCGGGATCTCCTACGAGCAGTACTTC.

In its sample, this clonotype was seen many times. The chain employs TRBV29-1 and TRBJ2-1; 8 bases match TRBD2. With V trimmed by 5 bases and J by 10 bases, 10 bases remained unmatched. Germline V gene lookup returns CDR1 SQVTM and CDR2 ANQGSEA. This CDR3 has 13 residues. CDR3 protein: CSVRTSSLGEQFF. The CDR3 bases are TGCAGCGTTAGGACTAGCTCCCTAGGGGAGCAGTTCTTC.

This chain links TRBV28 with TRBJ1-2, with a tentative D call TRBD1 (6 bases). Germline V CDR1 and CDR2: MDHEN, SYDVKM. With 10 bases removed from V and 4 bases from J, the gap between germline ends came to 10 bases. This CDR3 contains 11 residues. The CDR3 nucleotides are TGTGCCACACAGGGTCGCTATGGCTACACCTTC. Translation: CATQGRYGYTF.

This clonotype was observed many times. In DNA form, the CDR3 reads TGCGCCAGCAGCTCCGGGACAGGGTGGAGGACAGATACGCAGTATTTT. Protein: CASSSGTGWRTDTQYF. This chain connects TRBV4-1 to TRBJ2-3; 9 positions agree with TRBD1. Per the germline V gene, CDR1 is MGHRA and CDR2 is YSYEKL. This CDR3 comprises 16 residues. The junction had 9 bases not matched to a gene; V was cut back by 5 bases and J by 3 bases.